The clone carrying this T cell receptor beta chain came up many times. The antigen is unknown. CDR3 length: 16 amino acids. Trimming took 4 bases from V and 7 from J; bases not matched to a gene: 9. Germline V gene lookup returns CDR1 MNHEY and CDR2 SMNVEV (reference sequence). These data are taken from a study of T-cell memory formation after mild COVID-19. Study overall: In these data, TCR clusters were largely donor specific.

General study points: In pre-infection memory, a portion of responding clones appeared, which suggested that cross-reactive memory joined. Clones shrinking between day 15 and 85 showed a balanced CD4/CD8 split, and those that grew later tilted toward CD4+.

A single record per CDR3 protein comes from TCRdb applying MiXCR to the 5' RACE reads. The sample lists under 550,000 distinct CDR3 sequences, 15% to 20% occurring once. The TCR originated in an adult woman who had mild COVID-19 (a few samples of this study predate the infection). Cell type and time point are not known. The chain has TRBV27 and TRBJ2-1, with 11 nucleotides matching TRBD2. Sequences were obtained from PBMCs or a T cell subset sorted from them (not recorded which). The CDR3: CASSSHTSGSANEQFF. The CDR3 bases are TGTGCCAGCAGTTCGCATACTAGCGGGAGTGCTAATGAGCAGTTCTTC.